This TCR beta chain stems from a study of T cells in women clearing cervical HPV infection. Study as a whole: Women with histologically confirmed HPV16-related CIN3 or worse, 2 with invasive cancer, served as cases.

TCRdb's table, derived via immunoSEQ multiplex PCR, lists solely in-frame clones and lacks some. Recorded here are around 21,000 clones; the top ten clones represent 5.5% to 7%. Germline V gives CDR1 MNHNS, CDR2 SASEGT. CDR3 length: 12 amino acids. V lost 2 bases to trimming and J lost 8 bases, with 6 bases between them. About this clone: Its specificity is not known. The read stops 3 residues short of the end of the CDR3; the missing end is completed from the germline J gene.

Points from the study as a whole: Unknown T-cell numbers per sample may underlie the richness differences. CIN3+ cases had significantly higher TCR repertoire richness than controls, but evenness did not differ.

The rearrangement uses TRBV6-1 and TRBJ1-4; D uncertain. This TCR derives from a woman between 18 and 69 years old with a cervical HPV16 infection that either progressed to CIN3+ or cleared (not recorded which). Source material: blood buffy coat. Here the CDR3 reads CASSERREKLFF. Incomplete CDR3 DNA: TGTGCCAGCAGTGAACGGCGGGAAAAA.